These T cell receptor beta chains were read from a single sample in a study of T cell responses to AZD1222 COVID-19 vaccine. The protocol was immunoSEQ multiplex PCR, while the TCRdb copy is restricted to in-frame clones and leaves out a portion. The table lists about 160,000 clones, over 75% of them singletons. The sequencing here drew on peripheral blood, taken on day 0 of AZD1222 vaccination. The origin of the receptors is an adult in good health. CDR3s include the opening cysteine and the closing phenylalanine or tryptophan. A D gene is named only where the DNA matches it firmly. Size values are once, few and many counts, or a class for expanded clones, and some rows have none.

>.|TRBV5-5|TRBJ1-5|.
CASSSFTGGNQPQHF
TGTGCCAGCAGCTCATTTACGGGGGGCAATCAGCCCCAGCATTTT
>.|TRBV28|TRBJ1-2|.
CASSLWNYGYTF
TGTGCCAGCAGTTTATGGAACTATGGCTACACCTTC
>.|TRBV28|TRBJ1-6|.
CASSWPGTYNSPLHF
TGTGCCAGCAGCTGGCCAGGGACGTATAATTCACCCCTCCACTTT
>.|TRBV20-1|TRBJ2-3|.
CSAHRTDTQYF
TGCAGTGCGCACCGTACAGATACGCAGTATTTT
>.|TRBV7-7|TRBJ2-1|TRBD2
CASKLAGGPGHEQFF
TGTGCTAGCAAGCTAGCGGGGGGCCCAGGGCATGAGCAGTTCTTC
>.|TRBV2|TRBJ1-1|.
CASSVEGLGTEAFF
TGTGCCAGCAGTGTGGAGGGGCTAGGCACTGAAGCTTTCTTT
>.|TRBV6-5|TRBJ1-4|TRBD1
CASSRGLANEKLFF
TGTGCCAGCAGTAGGGGGCTAGCTAATGAAAAACTGTTTTTT
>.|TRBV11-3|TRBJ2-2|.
CASSLGRRNTGELFF
TGTGCCAGCAGCTTGGGGCGGAGGAACACCGGGGAGCTGTTTTTT
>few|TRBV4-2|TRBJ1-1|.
CASSQDFKGRERTEAFF
TGTGCCAGCAGCCAAGATTTTAAGGGACGGGAACGGACTGAAGCTTTCTTT
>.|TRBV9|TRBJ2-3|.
CASSVVSGGLDTQYF
TGTGCCAGCAGCGTAGTGAGTGGGGGGTTAGATACGCAGTATTTT